This TCR beta chain was obtained from a study of cytomegalovirus exposure and HLA in healthy donors. Trimming stripped 0 bases from V and 5 bases from J, with 14 bases between. This CDR3 has 16 amino acids. Germline values: CDR1 LGHNA, CDR2 YNFKEQ. Study results and limitations: Rarity marked most TCR sequences, yet some public TCRs occurred in many donors.

For this clone: Its target is unknown.

The PCR contained 60 Vbeta and 13 Jbeta primers. TCRdb keeps only in-frame clones here, not all; method: immunoSEQ multiplex PCR. The repertoire table contains around 140,000 clones. This rearrangement joins TRBV4-2 to TRBJ2-1, with a tentative D call TRBD1 (5 bases). The sequence came from a woman aged 40 to 55 in good health and CMV-seronegative. Sequencing used PBMCs. This chain's CDR3 is CASSQDYRLSDNEQFF. The CDR3 coding sequence is TGTGCCAGCAGCCAAGACTACAGGCTAAGCGACAATGAGCAGTTCTTC.